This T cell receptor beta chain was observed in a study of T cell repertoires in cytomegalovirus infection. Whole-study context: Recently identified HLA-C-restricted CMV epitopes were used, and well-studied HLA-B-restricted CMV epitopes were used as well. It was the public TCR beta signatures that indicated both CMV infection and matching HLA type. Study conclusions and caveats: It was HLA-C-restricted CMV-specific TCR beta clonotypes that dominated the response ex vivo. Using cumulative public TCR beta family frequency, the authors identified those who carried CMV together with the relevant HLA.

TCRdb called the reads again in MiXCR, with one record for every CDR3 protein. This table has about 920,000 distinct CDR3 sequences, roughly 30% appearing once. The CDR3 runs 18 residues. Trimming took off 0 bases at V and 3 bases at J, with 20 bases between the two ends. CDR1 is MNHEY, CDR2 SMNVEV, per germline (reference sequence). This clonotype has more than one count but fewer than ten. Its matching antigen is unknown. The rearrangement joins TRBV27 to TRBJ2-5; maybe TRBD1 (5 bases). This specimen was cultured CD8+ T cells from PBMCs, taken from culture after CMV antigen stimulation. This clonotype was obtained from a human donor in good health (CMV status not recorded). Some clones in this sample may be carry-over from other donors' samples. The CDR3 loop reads CASSLSGGYRRSEETQYF. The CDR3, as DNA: TGTGCCAGCAGTTTATCGGGCGGTTACAGGCGCAGTGAAGAGACCCAGTACTTC.